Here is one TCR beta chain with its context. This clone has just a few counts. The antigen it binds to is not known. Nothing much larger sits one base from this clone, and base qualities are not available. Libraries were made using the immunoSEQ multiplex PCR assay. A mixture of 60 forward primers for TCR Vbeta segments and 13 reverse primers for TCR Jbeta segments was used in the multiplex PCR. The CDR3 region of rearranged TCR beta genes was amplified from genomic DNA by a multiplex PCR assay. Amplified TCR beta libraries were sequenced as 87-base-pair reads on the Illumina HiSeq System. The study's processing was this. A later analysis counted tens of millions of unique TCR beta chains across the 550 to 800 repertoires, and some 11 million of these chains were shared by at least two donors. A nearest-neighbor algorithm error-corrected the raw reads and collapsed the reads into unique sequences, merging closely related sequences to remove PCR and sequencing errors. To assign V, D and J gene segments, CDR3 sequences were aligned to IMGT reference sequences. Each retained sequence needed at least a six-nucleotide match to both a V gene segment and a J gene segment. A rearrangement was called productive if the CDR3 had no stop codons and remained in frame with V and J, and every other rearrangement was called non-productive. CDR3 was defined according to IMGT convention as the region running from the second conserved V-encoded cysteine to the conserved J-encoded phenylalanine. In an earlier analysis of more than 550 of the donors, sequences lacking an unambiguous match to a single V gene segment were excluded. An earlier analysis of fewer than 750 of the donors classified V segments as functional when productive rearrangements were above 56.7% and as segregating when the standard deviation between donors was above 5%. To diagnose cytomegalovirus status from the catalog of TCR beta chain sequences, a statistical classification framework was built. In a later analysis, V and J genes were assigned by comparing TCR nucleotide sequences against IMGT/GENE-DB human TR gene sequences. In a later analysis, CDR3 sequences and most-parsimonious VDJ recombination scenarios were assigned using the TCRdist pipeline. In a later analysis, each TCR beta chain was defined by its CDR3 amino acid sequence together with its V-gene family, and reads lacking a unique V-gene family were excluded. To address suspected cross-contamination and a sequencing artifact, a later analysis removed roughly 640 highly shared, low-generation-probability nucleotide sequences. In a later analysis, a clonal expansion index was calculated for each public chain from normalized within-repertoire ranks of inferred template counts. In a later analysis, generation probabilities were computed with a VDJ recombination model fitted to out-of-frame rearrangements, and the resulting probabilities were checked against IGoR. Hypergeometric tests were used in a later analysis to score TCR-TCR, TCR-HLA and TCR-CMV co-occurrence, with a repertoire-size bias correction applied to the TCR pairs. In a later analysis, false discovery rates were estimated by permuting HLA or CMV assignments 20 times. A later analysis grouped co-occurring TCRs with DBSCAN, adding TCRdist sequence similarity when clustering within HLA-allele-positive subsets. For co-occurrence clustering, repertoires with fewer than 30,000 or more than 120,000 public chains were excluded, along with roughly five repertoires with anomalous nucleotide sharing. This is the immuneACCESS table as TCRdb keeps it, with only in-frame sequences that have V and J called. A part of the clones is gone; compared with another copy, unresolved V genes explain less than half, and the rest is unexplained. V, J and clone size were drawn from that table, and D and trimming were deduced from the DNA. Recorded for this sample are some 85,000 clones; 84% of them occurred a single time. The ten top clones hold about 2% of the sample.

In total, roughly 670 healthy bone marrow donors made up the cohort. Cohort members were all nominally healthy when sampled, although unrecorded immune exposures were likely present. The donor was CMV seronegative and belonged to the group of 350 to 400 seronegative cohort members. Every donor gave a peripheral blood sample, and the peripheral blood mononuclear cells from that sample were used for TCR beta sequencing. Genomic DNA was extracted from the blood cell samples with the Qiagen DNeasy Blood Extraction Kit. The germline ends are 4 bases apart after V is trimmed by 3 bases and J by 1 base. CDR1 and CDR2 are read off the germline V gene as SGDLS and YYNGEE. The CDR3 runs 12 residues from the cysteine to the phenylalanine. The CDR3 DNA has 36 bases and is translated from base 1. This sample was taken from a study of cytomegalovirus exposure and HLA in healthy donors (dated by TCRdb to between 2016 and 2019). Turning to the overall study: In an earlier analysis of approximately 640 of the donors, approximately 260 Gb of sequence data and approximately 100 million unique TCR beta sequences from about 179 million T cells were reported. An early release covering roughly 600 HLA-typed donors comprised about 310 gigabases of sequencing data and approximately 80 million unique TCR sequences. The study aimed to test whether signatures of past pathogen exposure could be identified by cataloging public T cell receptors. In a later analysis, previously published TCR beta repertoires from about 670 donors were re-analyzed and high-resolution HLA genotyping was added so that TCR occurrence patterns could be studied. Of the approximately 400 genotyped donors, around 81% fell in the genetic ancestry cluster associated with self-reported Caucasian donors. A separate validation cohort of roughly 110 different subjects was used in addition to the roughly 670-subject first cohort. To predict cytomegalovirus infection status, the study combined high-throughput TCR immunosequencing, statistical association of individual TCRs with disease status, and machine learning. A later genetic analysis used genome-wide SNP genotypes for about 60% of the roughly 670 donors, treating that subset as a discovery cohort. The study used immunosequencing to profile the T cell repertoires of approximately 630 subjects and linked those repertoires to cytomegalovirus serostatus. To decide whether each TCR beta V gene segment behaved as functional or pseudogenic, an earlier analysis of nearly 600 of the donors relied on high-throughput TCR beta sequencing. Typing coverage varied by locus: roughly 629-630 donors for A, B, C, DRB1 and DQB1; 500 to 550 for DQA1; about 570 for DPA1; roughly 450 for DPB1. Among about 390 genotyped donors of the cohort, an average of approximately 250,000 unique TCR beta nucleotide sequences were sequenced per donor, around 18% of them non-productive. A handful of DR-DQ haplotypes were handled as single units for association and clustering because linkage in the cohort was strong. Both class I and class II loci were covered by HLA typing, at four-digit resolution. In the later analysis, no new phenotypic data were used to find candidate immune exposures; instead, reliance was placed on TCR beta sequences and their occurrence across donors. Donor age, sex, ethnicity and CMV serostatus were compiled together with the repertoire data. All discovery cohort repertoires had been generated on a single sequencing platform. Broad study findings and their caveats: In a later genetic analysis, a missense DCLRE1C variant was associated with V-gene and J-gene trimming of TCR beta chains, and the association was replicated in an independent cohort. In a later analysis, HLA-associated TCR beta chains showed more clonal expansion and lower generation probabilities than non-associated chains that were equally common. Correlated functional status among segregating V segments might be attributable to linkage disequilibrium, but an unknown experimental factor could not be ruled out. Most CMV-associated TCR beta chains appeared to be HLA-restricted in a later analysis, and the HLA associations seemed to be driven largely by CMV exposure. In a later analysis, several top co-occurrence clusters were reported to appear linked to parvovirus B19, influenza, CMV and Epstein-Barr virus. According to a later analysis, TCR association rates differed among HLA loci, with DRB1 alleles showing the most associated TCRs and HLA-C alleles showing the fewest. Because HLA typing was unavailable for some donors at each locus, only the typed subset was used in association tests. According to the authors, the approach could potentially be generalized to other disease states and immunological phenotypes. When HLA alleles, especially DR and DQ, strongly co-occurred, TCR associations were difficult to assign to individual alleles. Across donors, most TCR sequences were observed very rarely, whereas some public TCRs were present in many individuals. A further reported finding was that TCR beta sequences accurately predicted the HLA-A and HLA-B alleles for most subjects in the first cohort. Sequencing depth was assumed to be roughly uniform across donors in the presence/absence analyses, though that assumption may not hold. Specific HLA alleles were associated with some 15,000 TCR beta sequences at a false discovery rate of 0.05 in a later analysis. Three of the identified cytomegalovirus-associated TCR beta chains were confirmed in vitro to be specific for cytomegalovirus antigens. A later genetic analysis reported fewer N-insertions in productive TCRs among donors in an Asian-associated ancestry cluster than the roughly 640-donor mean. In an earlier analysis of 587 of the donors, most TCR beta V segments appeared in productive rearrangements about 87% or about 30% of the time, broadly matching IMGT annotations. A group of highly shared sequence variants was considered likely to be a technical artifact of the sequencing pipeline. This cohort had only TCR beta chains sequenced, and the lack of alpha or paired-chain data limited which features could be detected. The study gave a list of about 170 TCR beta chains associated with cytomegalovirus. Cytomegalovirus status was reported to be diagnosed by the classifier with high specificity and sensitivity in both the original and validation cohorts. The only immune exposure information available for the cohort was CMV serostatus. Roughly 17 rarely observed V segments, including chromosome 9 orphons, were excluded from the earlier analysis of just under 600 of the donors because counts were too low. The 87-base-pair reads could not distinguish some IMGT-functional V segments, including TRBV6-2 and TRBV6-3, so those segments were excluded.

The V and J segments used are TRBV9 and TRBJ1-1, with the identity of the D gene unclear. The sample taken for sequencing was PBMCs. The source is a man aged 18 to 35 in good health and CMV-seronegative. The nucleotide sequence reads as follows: TGTGCCAGCAGCGACTGGAACACTGAAGCTTTCTTT. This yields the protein CASSDWNTEAFF.